The source of this TCR beta chain is a study of T cells in Graves' hyperthyroidism and ophthalmopathy. V was clipped by 5 bases and J by 3 bases; unmatched bases: 7. The CDR3 sequence is 14 residues long. Germline V gene lookup returns CDR1 GTSNPN and CDR2 SVGIG (reference sequence). Newly diagnosed hyperthyroidism, duration under 2 months, in patients aged 18 to 65. Fresh 10 ml peripheral blood yielded PBMCs. Only a few counts were recorded for this clonotype. Its antigen is unknown. Study outcomes and limitations: Most thyroid clonotypes expanded above 0.001 appeared in blood too.

It was RNA transcripts that yielded the amplified TCR beta CDR3 regions. First-round RT-PCR with HTBI primers amplified the TCR CDR3 region. MiXCR, applied by TCRdb to the multiplex PCR reads, yields one record per CDR3 protein. The sample includes roughly 580,000 distinct CDR3 sequences, over 11% of them seen just once. This TCR was sampled from a woman aged 30 to 39 with Graves' hyperthyroidism that later progressed to Graves' ophthalmopathy. V gene TRBV30 combines with J gene TRBJ1-2, with 9 positions matching TRBD1. The sample was blood. This CDR3 is CAWAGTGWDYGYTF. CDR3 in DNA: TGTGCCTGGGCAGGGACAGGGTGGGACTATGGCTACACCTTC.